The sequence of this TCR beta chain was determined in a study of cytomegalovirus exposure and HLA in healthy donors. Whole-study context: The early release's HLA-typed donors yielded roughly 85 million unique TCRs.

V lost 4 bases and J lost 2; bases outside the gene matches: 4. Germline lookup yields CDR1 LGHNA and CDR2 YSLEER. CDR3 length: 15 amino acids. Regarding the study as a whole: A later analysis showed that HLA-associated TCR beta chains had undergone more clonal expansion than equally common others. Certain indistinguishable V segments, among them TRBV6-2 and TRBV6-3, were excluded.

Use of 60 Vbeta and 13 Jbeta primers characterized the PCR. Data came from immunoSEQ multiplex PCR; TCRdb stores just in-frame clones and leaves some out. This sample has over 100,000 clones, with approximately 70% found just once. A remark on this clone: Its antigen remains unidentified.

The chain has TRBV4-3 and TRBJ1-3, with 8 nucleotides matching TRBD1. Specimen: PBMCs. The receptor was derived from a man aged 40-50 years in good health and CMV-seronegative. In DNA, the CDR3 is TGCGCCAGCAGCCCGGGACAGGAACCTGGAAACACCATATATTTT. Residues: CASSPGQEPGNTIYF.